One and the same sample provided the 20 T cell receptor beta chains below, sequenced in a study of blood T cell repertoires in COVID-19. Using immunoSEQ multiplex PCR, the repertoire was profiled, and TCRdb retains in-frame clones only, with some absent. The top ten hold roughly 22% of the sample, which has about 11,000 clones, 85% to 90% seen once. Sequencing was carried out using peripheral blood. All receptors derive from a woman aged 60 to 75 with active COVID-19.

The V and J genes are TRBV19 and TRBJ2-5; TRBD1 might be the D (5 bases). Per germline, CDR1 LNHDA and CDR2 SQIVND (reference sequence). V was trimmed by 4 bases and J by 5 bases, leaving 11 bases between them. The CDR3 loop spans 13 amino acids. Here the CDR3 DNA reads TGTGCCAGTAGTACCCAGGGAAGGGAGACCCAGTACTTC. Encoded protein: CASSTQGRETQYF.

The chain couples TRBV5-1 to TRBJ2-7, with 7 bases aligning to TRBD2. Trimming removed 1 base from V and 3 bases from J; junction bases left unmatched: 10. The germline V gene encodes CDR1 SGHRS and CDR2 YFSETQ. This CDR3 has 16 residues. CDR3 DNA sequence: TGCGCCAGCAGCTTGTTCGCAAGCCGGGGGGACTACGAGCAGTACTTC. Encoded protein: CASSLFASRGDYEQYF.

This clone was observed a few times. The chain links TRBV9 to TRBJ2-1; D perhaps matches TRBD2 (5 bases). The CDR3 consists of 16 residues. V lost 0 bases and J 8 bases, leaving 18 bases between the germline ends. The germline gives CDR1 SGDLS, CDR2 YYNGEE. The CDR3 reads CASSVGVWGVLDEQFF. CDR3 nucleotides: TGTGCCAGCAGCGTAGGAGTCTGGGGAGTACTGGATGAGCAGTTCTTC. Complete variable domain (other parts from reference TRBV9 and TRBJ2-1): DSGVTQTPKHLITATGQRVTLRCSPRSGDLSVYWYQQSLDQGLQFLIQYYNGEERAKGNILERFSAQQFPDLHSELNLSSLELGDSALYFCASSVGVWGVLDEQFFGPGTRLTVL.

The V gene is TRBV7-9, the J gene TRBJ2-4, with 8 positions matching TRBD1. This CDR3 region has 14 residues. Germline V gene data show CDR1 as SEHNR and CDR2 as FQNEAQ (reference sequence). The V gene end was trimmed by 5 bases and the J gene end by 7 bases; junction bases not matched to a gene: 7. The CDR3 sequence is CASSQTGGGNIQYF. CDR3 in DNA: TGTGCCAGCAGCCAAACAGGGGGTGGTAACATTCAGTACTTC.

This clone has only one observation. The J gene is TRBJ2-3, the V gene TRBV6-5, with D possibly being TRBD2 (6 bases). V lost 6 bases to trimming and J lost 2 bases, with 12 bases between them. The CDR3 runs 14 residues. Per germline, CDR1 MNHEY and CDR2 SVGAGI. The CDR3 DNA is TGTGCCAGCAGACGGGACTCCCTCACAGATACGCAGTATTTT. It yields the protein CASRRDSLTDTQYF.

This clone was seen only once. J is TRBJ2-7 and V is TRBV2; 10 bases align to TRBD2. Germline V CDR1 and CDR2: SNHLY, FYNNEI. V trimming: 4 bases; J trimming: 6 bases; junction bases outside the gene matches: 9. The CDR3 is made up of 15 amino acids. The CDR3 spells CASSGGLAWGLEQYF. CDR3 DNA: TGTGCCAGCAGTGGGGGACTAGCGTGGGGGCTCGAGCAGTACTTC. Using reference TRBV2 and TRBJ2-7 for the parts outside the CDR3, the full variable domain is EPEVTQTPSHQVTQMGQEVILRCVPISNHLYFYWYRQILGQKVEFLVSFYNNEISEKSEIFDDQFSVERPDGSNFTLKIRSTKLEDSAMYFCASSGGLAWGLEQYFGPGTRLTVT.

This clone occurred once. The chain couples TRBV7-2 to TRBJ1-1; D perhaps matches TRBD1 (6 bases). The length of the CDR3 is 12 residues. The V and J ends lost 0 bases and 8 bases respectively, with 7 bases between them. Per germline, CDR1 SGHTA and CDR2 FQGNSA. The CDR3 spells CASSLAGAEAFF. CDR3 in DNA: TGTGCCAGCAGCTTAGCGGGGGCAGAAGCTTTCTTT.

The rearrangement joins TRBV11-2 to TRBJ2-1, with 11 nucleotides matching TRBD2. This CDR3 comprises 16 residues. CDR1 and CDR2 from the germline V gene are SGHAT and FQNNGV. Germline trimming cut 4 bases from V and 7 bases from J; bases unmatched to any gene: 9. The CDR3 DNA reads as TGTGCCAGCAGCTCCTTTAGCGGGAGGGCCCTAAATGAGCAGTTCTTC. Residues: CASSSFSGRALNEQFF.

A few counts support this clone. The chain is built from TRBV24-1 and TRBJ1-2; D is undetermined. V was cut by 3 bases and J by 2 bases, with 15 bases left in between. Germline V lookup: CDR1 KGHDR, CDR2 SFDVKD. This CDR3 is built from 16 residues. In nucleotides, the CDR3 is TGTGCCACCAGTGATCCGACCCACTCGGGAAACTATGGCTACACCTTC. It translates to CATSDPTHSGNYGYTF.

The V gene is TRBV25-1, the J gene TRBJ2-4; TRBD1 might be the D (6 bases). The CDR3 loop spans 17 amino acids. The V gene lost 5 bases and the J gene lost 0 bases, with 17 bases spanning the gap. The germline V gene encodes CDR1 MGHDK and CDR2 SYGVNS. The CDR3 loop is CASSPTDGTRAKNIQYF. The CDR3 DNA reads TGTGCCAGCAGTCCTACCGACGGGACACGAGCCAAAAACATTCAGTACTTC. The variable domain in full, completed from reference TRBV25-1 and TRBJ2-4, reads EADIYQTPRYLVIGTGKKITLECSQTMGHDKMYWYQQDPGMELHLIHYSYGVNSTEKGDLSSESTVSRIRTEHFPLTLESARPSHTSQYLCASSPTDGTRAKNIQYFGAGTRLSVL.

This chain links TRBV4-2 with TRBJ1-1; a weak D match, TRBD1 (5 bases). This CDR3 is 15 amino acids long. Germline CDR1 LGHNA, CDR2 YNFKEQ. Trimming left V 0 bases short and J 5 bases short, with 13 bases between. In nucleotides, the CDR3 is TGTGCCAGCAGCCAAGAGATGGGGGGGGTAACTGAAGCTTTCTTT. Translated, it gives CASSQEMGGVTEAFF.

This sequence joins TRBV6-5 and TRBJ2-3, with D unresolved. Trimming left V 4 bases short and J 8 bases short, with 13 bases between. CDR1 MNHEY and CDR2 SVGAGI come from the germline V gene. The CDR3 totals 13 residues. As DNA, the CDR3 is TGTGCCAGCAGTTCCCCAGAGACGGGTACGCAGTATTTT. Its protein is CASSSPETGTQYF.

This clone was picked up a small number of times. CDR3 residues: CASSEAGGPHEQYV. CDR3 nucleotide sequence: TGTGCCAGCAGTGAAGCCGGAGGTCCCCACGAGCAGTACGTC. The V and J genes are TRBV6-1 and TRBJ2-7; weak D call: TRBD2 (5 bases). V dropped 0 bases and J dropped 5 bases, with 11 bases sitting between them. The V gene's germline CDR1 is MNHNS and CDR2 SASEGT. This CDR3 comprises 14 residues.

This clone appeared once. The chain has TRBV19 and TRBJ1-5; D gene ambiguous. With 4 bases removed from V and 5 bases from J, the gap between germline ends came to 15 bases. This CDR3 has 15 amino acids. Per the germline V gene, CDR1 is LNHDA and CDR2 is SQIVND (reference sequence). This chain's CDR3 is CASSTILSVYQPQHF. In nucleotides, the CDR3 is TGTGCCAGTAGTACGATCCTGTCGGTCTATCAGCCCCAGCATTTT.

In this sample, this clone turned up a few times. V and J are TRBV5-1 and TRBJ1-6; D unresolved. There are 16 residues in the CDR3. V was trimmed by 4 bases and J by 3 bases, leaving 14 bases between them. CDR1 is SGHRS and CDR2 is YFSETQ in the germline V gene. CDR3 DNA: TGCGCCAGCAGCCGGGATCTCTGGGTCTATAATTCACCCCTCCACTTT. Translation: CASSRDLWVYNSPLHF.

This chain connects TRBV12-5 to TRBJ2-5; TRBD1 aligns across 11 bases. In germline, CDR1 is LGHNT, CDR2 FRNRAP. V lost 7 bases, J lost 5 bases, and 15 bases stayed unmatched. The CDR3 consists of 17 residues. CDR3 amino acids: CASAPGGTGGTYETQYF. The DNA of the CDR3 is TGTGCTAGTGCCCCCGGGGGGACAGGGGGTACTTACGAGACCCAGTACTTC.

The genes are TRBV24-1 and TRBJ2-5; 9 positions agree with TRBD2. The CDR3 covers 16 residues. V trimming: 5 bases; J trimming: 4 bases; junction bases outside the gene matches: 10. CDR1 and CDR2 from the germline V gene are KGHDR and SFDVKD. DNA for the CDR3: TGTGCCACCAGTGGCCCCGGCGCGGGAGGGCGAGAGACCCAGTACTTC. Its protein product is CATSGPGAGGRETQYF.

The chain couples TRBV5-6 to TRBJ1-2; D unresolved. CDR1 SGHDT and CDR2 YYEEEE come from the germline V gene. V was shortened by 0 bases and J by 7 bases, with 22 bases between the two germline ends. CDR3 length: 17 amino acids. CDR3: CASSLGPLRRAWGGYTF. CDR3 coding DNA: TGTGCCAGCAGCTTGGGCCCGTTAAGGAGGGCTTGGGGTGGCTACACCTTC.

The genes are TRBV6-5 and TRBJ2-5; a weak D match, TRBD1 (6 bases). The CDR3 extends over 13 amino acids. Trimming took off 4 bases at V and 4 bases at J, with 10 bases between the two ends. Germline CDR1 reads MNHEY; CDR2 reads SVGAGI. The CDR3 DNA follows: TGTGCCAGCAGTTTACAGGGAGCAGAGACCCAGTACTTC. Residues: CASSLQGAETQYF.

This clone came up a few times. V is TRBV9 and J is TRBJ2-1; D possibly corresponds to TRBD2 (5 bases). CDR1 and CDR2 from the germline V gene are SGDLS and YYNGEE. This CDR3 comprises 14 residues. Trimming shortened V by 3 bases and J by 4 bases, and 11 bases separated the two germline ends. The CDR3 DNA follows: TGTGCCAGCAGCGGACCTAGCACATACAATGAGCAGTTCTTC. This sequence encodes CASSGPSTYNEQFF.